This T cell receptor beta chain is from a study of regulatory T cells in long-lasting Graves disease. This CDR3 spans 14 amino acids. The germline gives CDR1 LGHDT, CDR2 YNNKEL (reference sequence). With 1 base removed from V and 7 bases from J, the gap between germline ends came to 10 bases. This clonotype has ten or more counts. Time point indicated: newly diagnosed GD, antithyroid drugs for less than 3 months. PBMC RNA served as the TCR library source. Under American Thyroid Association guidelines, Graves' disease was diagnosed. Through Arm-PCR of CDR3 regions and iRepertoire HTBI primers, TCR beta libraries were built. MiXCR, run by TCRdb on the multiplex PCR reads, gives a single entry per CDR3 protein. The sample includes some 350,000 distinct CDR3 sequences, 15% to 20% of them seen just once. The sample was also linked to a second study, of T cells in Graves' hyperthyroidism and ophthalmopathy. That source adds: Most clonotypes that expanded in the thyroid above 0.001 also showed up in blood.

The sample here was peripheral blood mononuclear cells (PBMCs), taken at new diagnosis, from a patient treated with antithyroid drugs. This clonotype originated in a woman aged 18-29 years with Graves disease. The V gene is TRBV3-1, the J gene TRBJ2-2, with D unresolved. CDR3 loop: CASSQGLDSGELFF. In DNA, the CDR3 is TGTGCCAGCAGCCAAGGTCTAGATAGCGGGGAGCTGTTTTTT.